A selection of T cell receptor beta chains follows, all from one sample in a study of immune heterogeneity within non-small cell lung tumors. TCRdb processed the multiplex PCR reads anew with MiXCR; each CDR3 protein has one entry. The data hold approximately 10,000 distinct CDR3 sequences, with less than 20% observed a single time. Sequenced input: lung tumor tissue. The receptors originated from a man in his forties with non-small cell lung cancer. CDR3s include the opening cysteine and the closing phenylalanine or tryptophan. The order of the fields is clone size, D gene, V gene, J gene, CDR3 protein, CDR3 DNA. A D gene is named only where the DNA matches it firmly. Clone size appears in some rows only: once, few, many, or a class for an expanded clone.

>medium-sized|TRBD1|TRBV7-2|TRBJ1-2
CASSLGTGWKYGYTF
TGTGCCAGCAGCCTGGGGACAGGGTGGAAGTATGGCTACACCTTC
>medium-sized|TRBD2|TRBV27|TRBJ2-7
CASQPLRLADTYEQYF
TGTGCCAGTCAGCCGTTGCGACTAGCGGATACCTACGAGCAGTACTTC
>medium-sized|.|TRBV25-1|TRBJ1-6
CASSVGSLGLSSYNSPLHF
TGTGCCAGCAGTGTAGGGTCCCTGGGTCTTAGCTCCTATAATTCACCCCTCCACTTT
>medium-sized|TRBD1|TRBV7-2|TRBJ1-6
CASSLNRGESPLHF
TGTGCCAGCAGCTTAAACAGGGGGGAATCACCCCTCCACTTT
>medium-sized|.|TRBV28|TRBJ1-5
CASSLPGNSNQPQHF
TGTGCCAGCAGTCTCCCGGGGAATAGCAATCAGCCCCAGCATTTT
>many|.|TRBV10-2|TRBJ2-2
CASSESRAATGELFF
TGCGCCAGCAGTGAGTCGCGGGCGGCCACCGGGGAGCTGTTTTTT
>many|TRBD1|TRBV6-4|TRBJ2-1
CASSRTGEHDEQFF
TGTGCCAGTTCTCGGACAGGGGAGCACGATGAGCAGTTCTTC
>many|.|TRBV3-1|TRBJ1-6
CASSQEWGGTYNSPLHF
TGTGCCAGCAGCCAAGAGTGGGGGGGAACCTATAATTCACCCCTCCACTTT
>many|.|TRBV25-1|TRBJ1-2
CASSEYSYYGYTF
TGTGCCAGCAGTGAATACTCATACTATGGCTACACCTTC
>many|.|TRBV4-3|TRBJ2-6
CASSQDQGSGANVLTF
TGCGCCAGCAGCCAAGATCAGGGGTCTGGGGCCAACGTCCTGACTTTC
>medium-sized|.|TRBV19|TRBJ1-6
CASKGNEHNSPLHF
TGTGCCAGTAAGGGAAATGAGCATAATTCACCCCTCCACTTT
>many|.|TRBV3-1|TRBJ1-4
CASSQAFGEEKLFF
TGTGCCAGCAGCCAAGCTTTTGGGGAGGAAAAACTGTTTTTT
>many|TRBD2|TRBV5-1|TRBJ2-5
CASSLVNPGLAGVGETQYF
TGCGCCAGCAGCTTGGTGAACCCGGGACTAGCGGGAGTGGGAGAGACCCAGTACTTC
>many|.|TRBV7-9|TRBJ2-6
CASRESGAGDFSGANVLTF
TGTGCCAGCAGGGAGTCCGGGGCCGGAGATTTCTCTGGGGCCAACGTCCTGACTTTC
>medium-sized|TRBD1|TRBV6-1|TRBJ1-2
CASSGRGQGVVYGYTF
TGTGCCAGCAGTGGGAGGGGACAGGGAGTCGTCTATGGCTACACCTTC
>medium-sized|.|TRBV15|TRBJ1-5
CATSRGHPEGQPQHF
TGTGCCACCAGCAGAGGACATCCCGAGGGACAGCCCCAGCATTTT
>many|.|TRBV13|TRBJ2-7
CASSSTGLEQYF
TGTGCCAGCAGCTCCACAGGGCTCGAGCAGTACTTC
>many|TRBD1|TRBV14|TRBJ2-7
CASSRYGTVSYEQYF
TGTGCCAGCAGCCGTTATGGGACAGTCTCCTACGAGCAGTACTTC
>.|.|TRBV2|TRBJ1-6
CASRATREYSPLHF
TGTGCCAGCAGAGCCACAAGAGAATATTCACCCCTCCACTTT
>.|.|TRBV19|TRBJ2-7
CASSALRTGREFEQYF
TGTGCCAGTAGTGCGCTACGGACAGGGAGGGAGTTCGAGCAGTACTTC
>many|.|TRBV6-2/TRBV6-3|TRBJ2-7
CASQSGGGQYF
TGTGCCAGCCAAAGTGGTGGAGGGCAGTACTTC
>medium-sized|.|TRBV4-1|TRBJ1-1
CASSQEGAAHEAFF
TGCGCCAGCAGCCAAGAGGGGGCCGCCCATGAAGCTTTCTTT
>medium-sized|.|TRBV6-5|TRBJ2-1
CASSYSIMGNEQFF
TGTGCCAGCAGTTACTCGATTATGGGCAATGAGCAGTTCTTC
>medium-sized|TRBD1|TRBV6-1|TRBJ1-6
CASSYTTGDNSPLHF
TGTGCCAGCAGTTATACGACAGGGGATAATTCACCCCTCCACTTT
>medium-sized|.|TRBV28|TRBJ1-5
CASSFVGNLYSNQPQHF
TGTGCCAGCAGTTTTGTCGGGAACCTTTATAGCAATCAGCCCCAGCATTTT
>medium-sized|TRBD1|TRBV28|TRBJ2-3
CASSLDRRTDTQYF
TGTGCCAGCAGTTTGGACAGGCGCACAGATACGCAGTATTTT
>medium-sized|TRBD2|TRBV20-1|TRBJ2-7
CSASRAGEFNYEQYF
TGCAGTGCTAGTCGTGCGGGGGAGTTTAACTACGAGCAGTACTTC
>medium-sized|.|TRBV5-1|TRBJ1-2
CASSLEPAGNYGYTF
TGCGCCAGCAGCTTGGAGCCAGCCGGGAACTATGGCTACACCTTC
>.|.|TRBV12-3/TRBV12-4|TRBJ2-7
CASSTGFEQYF
TGTGCCAGCAGCACAGGGTTTGAGCAGTACTTC
>medium-sized|.|TRBV28|TRBJ1-4
CASSSPFRTDEKLFF
TGTGCCAGCAGTTCACCCTTCCGGACGGATGAAAAACTGTTTTTT
>many|TRBD1|TRBV13|TRBJ2-3
CASSFDRGFTDTQYF
TGTGCCAGCAGCTTCGACAGGGGGTTCACAGATACGCAGTATTTT
>medium-sized|TRBD1|TRBV27|TRBJ1-2
CASSPGQGGYTF
TGTGCCAGCAGCCCAGGACAGGGAGGTTACACCTTC
>many|.|TRBV4-2|TRBJ1-2
CASRQQMADTYTF
TGTGCCAGCAGACAACAAATGGCGGATACCTACACCTTC
>few|TRBD2|TRBV4-2|TRBJ2-1
CASSQEGGGLSSYNEQFF
TGTGCCAGCAGCCAGGAAGGCGGGGGGCTGAGCTCCTACAATGAGCAGTTCTTC
>many|.|TRBV10-3|TRBJ1-3
CAISESILERQGQGNTIYF
TGTGCCATCAGTGAGTCGATTCTAGAAAGGCAGGGTCAAGGAAACACCATATATTTT
>many|.|TRBV2|TRBJ1-3
CASSHTSEASGNTIYF
TGTGCCAGCAGCCATACAAGCGAGGCTTCTGGAAACACCATATATTTT
>few|.|TRBV5-1|TRBJ1-3
CASSYGQVGSGNTIYF
TGCGCCAGCAGCTATGGTCAGGTGGGATCTGGAAACACCATATATTTT
>medium-sized|.|TRBV12-3/TRBV12-4|TRBJ1-2
CASGFLHQDSGYTF
TGTGCCAGCGGTTTCCTCCACCAAGACTCTGGCTACACCTTC
>many|TRBD2|TRBV10-3|TRBJ2-5
CAISEGGDETQYF
TGTGCCATCAGTGAGGGGGGGGACGAGACCCAGTACTTC
>medium-sized|.|TRBV30|TRBJ1-5
CAWSTLDQPQHF
TGTGCCTGGAGTACTCTGGATCAGCCCCAGCATTTT
>many|.|TRBV20-1|TRBJ2-3
CSARGRSTDTQYF
TGCAGTGCTAGGGGGAGGAGCACAGATACGCAGTATTTT
>medium-sized|TRBD1|TRBV5-1|TRBJ1-5
CASRETGEGQPQHF
TGCGCCAGCAGGGAGACAGGGGAGGGTCAGCCCCAGCATTTT
>many|TRBD2|TRBV7-9|TRBJ2-1
CASRNYGGANEQFF
TGTGCCAGCAGGAATTACGGGGGGGCCAATGAGCAGTTCTTC
>medium-sized|.|TRBV19|TRBJ2-6
CASSTPAGANVLTF
TGTGCCAGTAGTACCCCGGCTGGGGCCAACGTCCTGACTTTC
>many|TRBD1|TRBV18|TRBJ2-7
CASSPSRGYEQYF
TGTGCCAGCTCACCTAGCAGGGGGTACGAGCAGTACTTC
>many|TRBD2|TRBV18|TRBJ2-1
CASSLLAGGIRRNEQFF
TGTGCCAGCTCACTACTAGCGGGAGGTATCCGTAGGAATGAGCAGTTCTTC
>medium-sized|.|TRBV6-1|TRBJ1-2
CASSEIDYGYTF
TGTGCCAGCAGTGAAATAGACTATGGCTACACCTTC
>.|.|TRBV2|TRBJ1-6
CASIGDAVSSYNSPLHF
TGTGCCAGCATCGGGGACGCCGTCAGCTCCTATAATTCACCCCTCCACTTT
>many|.|TRBV19|TRBJ2-3
CASSITPRGDTQYF
TGTGCCAGTAGTATAACTCCCAGGGGAGATACGCAGTATTTT
>medium-sized|.|TRBV12-3/TRBV12-4|TRBJ2-7
CASSLDPRYEQYF
TGTGCCAGCAGCCTGGACCCTCGGTACGAGCAGTACTTC
>many|TRBD1|TRBV20-1|TRBJ1-5
CSASSGTANQPQHF
TGCAGTGCCTCATCCGGGACAGCAAATCAGCCCCAGCATTTT
>medium-sized|TRBD1|TRBV19|TRBJ1-6
CASRPGQSNSPLHF
TGTGCCAGTAGACCGGGACAGAGTAATTCACCCCTCCACTTT
>medium-sized|TRBD1|TRBV20-1|TRBJ1-6
CSAIGQGLWNSPLHF
TGCAGTGCAATAGGACAGGGGTTGTGGAATTCACCCCTCCACTTT
>many|TRBD2|TRBV28|TRBJ2-1
CASSLYPTSGGGYEQFF
TGTGCCAGCAGTTTATACCCGACTAGCGGGGGGGGGTATGAGCAGTTCTTC
>many|.|TRBV15|TRBJ2-1
CATSRETSTLFF
TGTGCCACCAGCAGAGAAACTAGTACGCTGTTCTTC
>medium-sized|TRBD1|TRBV12-3/TRBV12-4|TRBJ1-2
CASSQDRGKGGYTF
TGTGCCAGCAGCCAGGACAGGGGAAAAGGGGGCTACACCTTC
>medium-sized|TRBD1|TRBV5-1|TRBJ2-3
CASRPGQTTDTQYF
TGCGCCAGCAGGCCGGGACAGACCACAGATACGCAGTATTTT